This is a list of T cell receptor beta chains from one sample in a study of T cell responses to AZD1222 COVID-19 vaccine. Measured with immunoSEQ multiplex PCR; TCRdb has only the in-frame clones, and not every one. In the table there are around 200,000 clones, 85% to 95% of which are singletons. This specimen consisted of peripheral blood, obtained 28 days after the second dose of the MenACWY control vaccine. The source is an adult who received the MenACWY meningococcal vaccine as a control. Both conserved end residues are part of each CDR3. The D gene is left open where the match is weak. Clone size, where shown, is once, few, many, or a class for clones that have expanded.

>TRBV18|TRBJ1-2|TRBD1|NA
TGTGCCAGCTCACCACCGACAGGGGGCGCCTTTCGTGGCTACACCTTC
CASSPPTGGAFRGYTF
>TRBV13|TRBJ1-3|NA|NA
TGTGCCAGCAGCTTAGCCGGTCGACCTGGAAACACCATATATTTT
CASSLAGRPGNTIYF
>TRBV13|TRBJ1-1|NA|NA
TGTGCCAGCAGCTTAGCGGGGGGGGACACTGAAGCTTTCTTT
CASSLAGGDTEAFF
>TRBV6-2/TRBV6-3|TRBJ1-2|NA|NA
TGTGCCAGCAGTTATGTTAACTATGGCTACACCTTC
CASSYVNYGYTF
>TRBV6-5|TRBJ1-2|TRBD1|NA
TGTGCCAGCAGTTACAGACAGGGCGTTGGTGGCTACACCTTC
CASSYRQGVGGYTF
>TRBV7-8|TRBJ2-5|TRBD2|once
TGTGCCAGCAGCTCTAGCGGGGGGGTACAAGAGACCCAGTACTTC
CASSSSGGVQETQYF
>TRBV12-3/TRBV12-4|TRBJ1-1|NA|NA
TGTGCCAGCAGTCGGGACCGCCCCGAAGCTTTCTTT
CASSRDRPEAFF
>TRBV2|TRBJ2-7|NA|NA
TGTGCCAGCAGTCAGAGCTCCTACGAGCAGTACTTC
CASSQSSYEQYF
>TRBV7-2|TRBJ1-1|NA|once
TGTGCCAGCAGCTTAGGATTGCTCGTCTTGAACACTGAAGCTTTCTTT
CASSLGLLVLNTEAFF
>TRBV5-4|TRBJ2-1|NA|once
TGTGCCAGCAGCCCGACAGGAAGCTCCTACAATGAGCAGTTCTTC
CASSPTGSSYNEQFF
>TRBV6-5|TRBJ2-1|NA|NA
TGTGCCAGCAGTTCCCCCCGCTGGAGCTCCTACAATGAGCAGTTCTTC
CASSSPRWSSYNEQFF
>TRBV6-5|TRBJ2-3|NA|NA
TGTGCCAGCTGTCGGGGCACAGATACGCAGTATTTT
CASCRGTDTQYF
>TRBV27|TRBJ1-5|TRBD1|NA
TGTGCCAGCCAAGGGAAGACAGGGCGGCAGCCCCAGCATTTT
CASQGKTGRQPQHF
>TRBV9|TRBJ2-1|NA|once
TGTGCCAGCAGCGTATCTTATGAGCAGTTCTTC
CASSVSYEQFF
>TRBV5-5|TRBJ1-1|NA|NA
TGTGCCAGCAGCGGATCGGGAGGGATGAACACTGAAGCTTTCTTT
CASSGSGGMNTEAFF
>TRBV19|TRBJ1-2|NA|NA
TGTGCCAGTAGTACAGGGGCTCACTATGGCTACACCTTC
CASSTGAHYGYTF
>TRBV6-1|TRBJ2-7|NA|NA
TGTGCCAGCAGTGACACCTTACCCCCCTACGAGCAGTACTTC
CASSDTLPPYEQYF
>TRBV10-3|TRBJ1-2|TRBD1|once
TGTGCCATCAGTGAGCCGATAACAGGGGGTTATGAAGGCTACACCTTC
CAISEPITGGYEGYTF
>TRBV10-3|TRBJ1-2|NA|NA
TGTGCCATCAGTGATCTACAGAATGACTATGGCTACACCTTC
CAISDLQNDYGYTF
>TRBV5-6|TRBJ2-1|TRBD1|NA
TGTGCCAGCAGCCCCGGGACAGGGCACTACAATGAGCAGTTCTTC
CASSPGTGHYNEQFF
>TRBV7-8|TRBJ1-2|NA|NA
TGTGCCAGCAGCTTATCCTACAGCTCTAACTATGGCTACACCTTC
CASSLSYSSNYGYTF
>TRBV4-2|TRBJ1-2|NA|NA
TGTGCCAGCAGTGAGGGGAACTATGGCTACACCTTC
CASSEGNYGYTF
>TRBV3-1/TRBV3-2|TRBJ2-5|NA|NA
TGTGCCAGCAGCCAAGATCGCAGGGAAGAGACCCAGTACTTC
CASSQDRREETQYF
>TRBV5-4|TRBJ1-3|NA|NA
TGTGCCAGCAGCTTGGCGGGGGACCGCTCTGGAAACACCATATATTTT
CASSLAGDRSGNTIYF
>TRBV5-4|TRBJ2-7|NA|NA
TGTGCCAGCAGCTCCAGGGCCAACGAGCAGTACTTC
CASSSRANEQYF
>TRBV9|TRBJ1-1|TRBD1|NA
TGTGCCAGCAGCGTAGGCCCCGGACAGGGGGCTGAAGCTTTCTTT
CASSVGPGQGAEAFF
>TRBV7-8|TRBJ2-2|NA|NA
TGTGCCAGCAGCTTGACAGGCAGCGGGGAGCTGTTTTTT
CASSLTGSGELFF
>TRBV11-2|TRBJ1-2|NA|NA
TGTGCCAGCAGCGTCCGGGACTCAGTTTATGGCTACACCTTC
CASSVRDSVYGYTF
>TRBV10-2|TRBJ2-3|TRBD2|NA
TGCGCCAGCAGGGGCGGGGGGGCCTTTACGCAGTATTTT
CASRGGGAFTQYF
>TRBV10-1|TRBJ1-1|NA|NA
TGCGCCAGCAGTGAAGCTGGTGGAAAGGGGGAAGCTTTCTTT
CASSEAGGKGEAFF
>TRBV2|TRBJ2-3|TRBD2|NA
TGTGCCAGCAGTCTATCGGGGGGGCTCTTGTATTTT
CASSLSGGLLYF
>TRBV6-5|TRBJ1-5|TRBD1|NA
TGTGCCAGCAGGCGGGACAGGGGCGAACAGCCCCAGCATTTT
CASRRDRGEQPQHF
>TRBV7-9|TRBJ2-2|NA|NA
TGTGCCAGCAGCTTAAGCGGACCCGGGGAGCTGTTTTTT
CASSLSGPGELFF
>TRBV24-1|TRBJ2-3|TRBD2|NA
TGTGCCACCAGTGCCCTGACTAGCGGGGGGGATACGCAGTATTTT
CATSALTSGGDTQYF
>TRBV6-2/TRBV6-3|TRBJ2-7|TRBD1|NA
TGTGCCAGCAGTTACCCAAGGGGCCCCGGGACAGGGCTAAACGAGCAGTACTTC
CASSYPRGPGTGLNEQYF
>TRBV6-5|TRBJ1-5|NA|NA
TGTGCCAGCAGTTCCTCCGGGACACCTTGGAATCAGCCCCAGCATTTT
CASSSSGTPWNQPQHF
>TRBV5-5|TRBJ1-6|NA|NA
TGTGCCAGCAGCTTAATGTGGCCTACTGGAGTCGATTCACCCCTCCACTTT
CASSLMWPTGVDSPLHF
>TRBV2|TRBJ1-5|TRBD1|NA
TGTGCCAGCAGTCGGGACAGGGTGAATCAGCCCCAGCATTTT
CASSRDRVNQPQHF
>TRBV6-5|TRBJ1-1|NA|NA
TGTGCCAGCACCACCACGGGGGGTTTGAACACTGAAGCTTTCTTT
CASTTTGGLNTEAFF
>TRBV21-1|TRBJ1-1|NA|NA
TGTGCCAGCAGCAAAGCGCGAGTAGGGGTGAACACTGAAGCTTTCTTT
CASSKARVGVNTEAFF
>TRBV19|TRBJ1-1|NA|NA
TGTGCCAGTAGTATGCCGGGACGGCCTGAAGGGGCCGAAGCTTTCTTT
CASSMPGRPEGAEAFF
>TRBV29-1|TRBJ2-5|NA|NA
TGCAGCGTTGGGAAGGGGCGGATAGAGACCCAGTACTTC
CSVGKGRIETQYF
>TRBV7-2|TRBJ1-2|NA|NA
TGTGCCAGCAGCTTAGCCCATGCGGGGGTCTATGGCTACACCTTC
CASSLAHAGVYGYTF
>TRBV3-1/TRBV3-2|TRBJ1-5|NA|NA
TGTGCCAGCAGCCTAGGAGTTTATCAGCCCCAGCATTTT
CASSLGVYQPQHF
>TRBV10-2|TRBJ2-5|TRBD1|NA
TGCGCCAGCGGGGGGACAGGTAACATCCAAGAGACCCAGTACTTC
CASGGTGNIQETQYF
>TRBV6-2/TRBV6-3|TRBJ2-6|NA|few
TGTGCCAGCAGCCCTATTTGGGCGTCTGGGGCCAACGTCCTGACTTTC
CASSPIWASGANVLTF
>TRBV10-1|TRBJ2-7|TRBD2|NA
TGCGCCAGCAGTGAACTAGCGGGGGCTTCCTACGAGCAGTACTTC
CASSELAGASYEQYF
>TRBV27|TRBJ2-3|TRBD2|NA
TGTGCCAGCAGTTTATTAGCGGGGGGGCCCTTGAGCTCGCCTTATACGCAGTATTTT
CASSLLAGGPLSSPYTQYF
>TRBV20-1|TRBJ1-1|NA|NA
TGCAGTGCTGAGAACACTGAAGCTTTCTTT
CSAENTEAFF
>TRBV11-1|TRBJ2-7|NA|NA
TGTGCCAGCAGCCCCTTCGGTAGCAAACAAAGCTACGAGCAGTACTTC
CASSPFGSKQSYEQYF
>TRBV2|TRBJ2-3|NA|NA
TGTGCCAGCAGGCGACTAGTTGTGGCAGATACGCAGTATTTT
CASRRLVVADTQYF
>TRBV28|TRBJ1-1|NA|NA
TGTGCCAGCAGTTCCCTAGGGGGGAACACTGAAGCTTTCTTT
CASSSLGGNTEAFF
>TRBV10-3|TRBJ1-3|NA|NA
TGTGCCAACGGACGGGGGAACTCTGGAAACACCATATATTTT
CANGRGNSGNTIYF
>TRBV4-3|TRBJ1-6|NA|NA
TGCGCCAGCAGCCAATCCGGCCCCATTAATTCACCCCTCCACTTT
CASSQSGPINSPLHF
>TRBV5-1|TRBJ2-1|TRBD1|NA
TGCGCCAGCAGCTTGGGACAGGGGGCAGTCGGTGAGCAGTTCTTC
CASSLGQGAVGEQFF